The 10 T cell receptor beta chains listed next were all sequenced from one sample in a study of cytomegalovirus exposure and HLA in healthy donors. Vbeta (60) and Jbeta (13) primers were used in the PCR. Sequenced by immunoSEQ multiplex PCR; TCRdb stores in-frame clones only, minus some. The record lists 130,000 to 150,000 clones, of which the ten most abundant hold more than 0.8%. Sequencing was done on a sample of PBMCs. The receptors here all came from a male donor in good health and CMV-seronegative.

The V gene is TRBV5-4, the J gene TRBJ1-2; the D gene is possibly TRBD1 (6 bases). The CDR3 is made up of 11 amino acids. Germline V lookup: CDR1 SGHNT, CDR2 YYREEE (reference sequence). The CDR3 nucleotides are TGTGCTTACGGGGGGCCCTATGGCTACACCTTC. It translates to CAYGGPYGYTF.

This chain joins TRBV29-1 and TRBJ2-2; D ambiguous. This CDR3 has 13 residues. Trimming took off 3 bases at V and 6 bases at J, with 11 bases between the two ends. Germline values: CDR1 SQVTM, CDR2 ANQGSEA. The CDR3 nucleotides read TGCAGCGTTGATAGAGTATCCCCCGGGGAGCTGTTTTTT. As protein: CSVDRVSPGELFF.

V is TRBV6-1 and J is TRBJ1-6; D might be TRBD1 (5 bases). The germline V gene has CDR1 MNHNS and CDR2 SASEGT. The CDR3 consists of 13 residues. V was shortened by 4 bases and J by 9 bases, with 10 bases between the two germline ends. In DNA form, the CDR3 reads TGTGCCAGCAGTGGGGGGGAAACTTCACCCCTCCACTTT. This gives the protein CASSGGETSPLHF.

J is TRBJ2-7 and V is TRBV10-1; a possible D gene is TRBD1 (6 bases). Germline assignment: CDR1 WNHNN and CDR2 SYGVQD (reference sequence). This CDR3 comprises 15 residues. V dropped 7 bases and J dropped 3 bases, with 19 bases sitting between them. The CDR3 DNA reads as TGCGCCAGCAAGGCAGGACACCGACAGGTCTACGAGCAGTACTTC. Encoded protein: CASKAGHRQVYEQYF.

V gene TRBV5-4 combines with J gene TRBJ2-5; D remains unclear. Trimming left V 0 bases short and J 4 bases short, with 7 bases between. This CDR3 region has 13 residues. The germline gives CDR1 SGHNT, CDR2 YYREEE (reference sequence). In DNA form, the CDR3 reads TGTGCCAGCAGCTTGGGCCCCGGAGAGACCCAGTACTTC. It codes for CASSLGPGETQYF.

The rearrangement links TRBV5-1 to TRBJ2-7; 14 bases agree with TRBD2. Trimming at V came to 3 bases and at J to 4 bases, leaving 3 bases not matched to a gene. CDR1 and CDR2 from the germline V gene are SGHRS and YFSETQ. The CDR3 runs to 15 residues. The CDR3 spells CASSSGLAGAYEQYF. In DNA, the CDR3 is TGCGCCAGCAGCTCGGGACTAGCGGGAGCATACGAGCAGTACTTC.

CDR3 nucleotide sequence: TGTGCCAGCAGCCCCTCGGTATTAGCGGGTCTATCCTACGAGCAGTACTTC. Translated: CASSPSVLAGLSYEQYF. The V and J genes are TRBV11-2 and TRBJ2-7; 7 bases are a match to TRBD2. J lost 1 base, V lost 5 bases, and 14 bases had no gene match. The CDR3 is 17 residues long. Germline V gene data show CDR1 as SGHAT and CDR2 as FQNNGV.

The J gene is TRBJ2-7, the V gene TRBV7-2; D is undetermined. Deletions cut 0 bases from V and 1 base from J, with 7 bases between. Germline lookup yields CDR1 SGHTA and CDR2 FQGNSA. The CDR3 has 14 residues. CDR3 nucleotide sequence: TGTGCCAGCAGCTTAGCGGAGATATCCTACGAGCAGTACTTC. Translated, it gives CASSLAEISYEQYF.

This chain links TRBV6-1 with TRBJ1-2; D unresolved. The V and J ends lost 8 bases and 0 bases respectively, with 13 bases between them. Per germline, CDR1 MNHNS and CDR2 SASEGT. CDR3 length: 14 residues. CDR3 nucleotide sequence: TGTGCCAGCCGGGATCTAGCACCTAACTATGGCTACACCTTC. Protein: CASRDLAPNYGYTF.

The chain's CDR3 is CASSAHPISGVNTGELFF. Here the CDR3 DNA reads TGTGCCAGCAGCGCACACCCGATTAGCGGAGTGAACACCGGGGAGCTGTTTTTT. The chain couples TRBV14 to TRBJ2-2; weak D call: TRBD2 (6 bases). CDR1 is SGHDN and CDR2 is FVKESK in the germline V gene. Trimming took 5 bases from V and 1 from J, leaving 20 bases between them. This CDR3 spans 18 amino acids.